The T cell receptor (beta chain) under discussion was sequenced for a study of blood T cell repertoires in COVID-19. Study-wide background: Material from acute and convalescent COVID-19 was sourced from the United States, Italy and Spain.

V lost 6 bases, J lost 5 bases, and 10 bases stayed unmatched. CDR1 is ENHRY, CDR2 SYGVKD, per germline. The CDR3 is made up of 16 amino acids. Authors' methods: Estimation of nucleated cell counts relied on the amplification of reference gene primers. The protocol was immunoSEQ multiplex PCR, while the TCRdb copy is restricted to in-frame clones and leaves out a portion. Clone size and V and J calls were adopted from that table, with D and trimming inferred from the DNA. The sample lists approximately 300,000 clones, approximately 85% occurring once. The clonotype was recovered from a woman aged 45-60 years with acute or convalescent COVID-19. The chain links TRBV10-3 to TRBJ2-7, with TRBD2 matching 13 bases. The specimen was peripheral blood. The CDR3 is CAISSAGTSGTHEQYF. The CDR3 nucleotides are TGTGCCATCAGCTCCGCCGGGACTAGCGGGACCCACGAGCAGTACTTC.